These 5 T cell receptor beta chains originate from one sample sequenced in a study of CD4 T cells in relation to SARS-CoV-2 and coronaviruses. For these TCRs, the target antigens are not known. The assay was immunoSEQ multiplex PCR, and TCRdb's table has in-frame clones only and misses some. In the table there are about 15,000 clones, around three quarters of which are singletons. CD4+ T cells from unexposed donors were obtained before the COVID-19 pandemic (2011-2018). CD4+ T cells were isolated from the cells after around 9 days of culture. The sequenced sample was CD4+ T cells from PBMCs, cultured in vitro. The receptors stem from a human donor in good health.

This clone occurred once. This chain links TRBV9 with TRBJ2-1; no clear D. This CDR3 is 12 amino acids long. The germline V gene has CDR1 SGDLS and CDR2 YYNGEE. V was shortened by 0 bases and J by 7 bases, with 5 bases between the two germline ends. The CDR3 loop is CASSVDLNEQFF. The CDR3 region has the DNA TGTGCCAGCAGCGTAGATTTGAATGAGCAGTTCTTC.

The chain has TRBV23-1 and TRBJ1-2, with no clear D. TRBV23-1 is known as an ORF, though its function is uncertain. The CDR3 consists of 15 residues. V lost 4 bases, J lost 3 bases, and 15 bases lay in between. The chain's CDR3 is CASSPFPRRDYGYTF. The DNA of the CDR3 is TGCGCCAGCAGTCCCTTCCCCCGACGGGACTATGGCTACACCTTC.

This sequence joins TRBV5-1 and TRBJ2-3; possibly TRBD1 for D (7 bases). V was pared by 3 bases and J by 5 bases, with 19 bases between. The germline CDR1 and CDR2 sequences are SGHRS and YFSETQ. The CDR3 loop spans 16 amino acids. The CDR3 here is CASSSGAGGFRDTQYF. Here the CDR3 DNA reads TGCGCCAGCAGCTCGGGGGCAGGGGGGTTCAGAGATACGCAGTATTTT.

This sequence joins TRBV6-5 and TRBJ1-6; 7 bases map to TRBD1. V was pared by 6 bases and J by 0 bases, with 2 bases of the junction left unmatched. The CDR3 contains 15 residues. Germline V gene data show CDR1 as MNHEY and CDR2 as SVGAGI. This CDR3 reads CASSRQGSYNSPLHF. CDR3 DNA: TGTGCCAGCAGCAGACAGGGCTCCTATAATTCACCCCTCCACTTT.

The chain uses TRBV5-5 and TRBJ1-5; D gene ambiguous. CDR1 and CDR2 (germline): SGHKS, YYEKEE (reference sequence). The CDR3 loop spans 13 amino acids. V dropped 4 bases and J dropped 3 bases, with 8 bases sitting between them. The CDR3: CASSLGPNQPQHF. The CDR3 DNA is TGTGCCAGCAGCCTAGGACCCAATCAGCCCCAGCATTTT.